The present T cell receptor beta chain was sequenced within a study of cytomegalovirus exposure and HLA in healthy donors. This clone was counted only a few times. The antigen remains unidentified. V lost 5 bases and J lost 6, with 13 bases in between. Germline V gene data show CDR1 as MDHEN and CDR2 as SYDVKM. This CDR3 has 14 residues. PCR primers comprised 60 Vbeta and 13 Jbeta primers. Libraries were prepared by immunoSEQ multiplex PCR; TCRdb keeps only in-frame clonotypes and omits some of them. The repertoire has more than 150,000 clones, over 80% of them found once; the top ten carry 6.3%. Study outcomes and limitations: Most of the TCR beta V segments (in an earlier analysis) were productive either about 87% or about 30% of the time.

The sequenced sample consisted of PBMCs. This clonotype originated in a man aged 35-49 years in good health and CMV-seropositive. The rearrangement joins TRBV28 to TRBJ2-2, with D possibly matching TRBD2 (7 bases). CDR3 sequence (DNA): TGTGCCAGCAGTGGAGGGGGGGGCGCCGGGGAGCTGTTTTTT. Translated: CASSGGGGAGELFF.